This record looks at one T cell receptor (beta chain) sequence and its context. Its antigen is not known. Germline V CDR1 and CDR2: MDHEN, SYDVKM. The CDR3 is 12 amino acids. This specimen comes from a study of cytomegalovirus exposure and HLA in healthy donors. General observations from the study: When a later analysis was performed, an Asian-associated ancestry cluster reportedly had fewer N-insertions than the 666-donor mean. Previous analysis showed most TCR beta V segments were productive about 87% or about 30% of the time. In a later analysis, TCR beta V- and J-gene trimming was associated with a missense DCLRE1C variant.

The PCR used 60 Vbeta and 13 Jbeta primers. Here immunoSEQ multiplex PCR was the method, and the copy in TCRdb shows in-frame clones only, minus some. The data contain 95,000 to 150,000 clones, roughly 69% of them singletons. V is TRBV28 and J is TRBJ1-6; D unresolved. The TCR was taken from a woman between 35 and 50 years old in good health and CMV-seropositive. The sequenced sample was PBMCs. DNA of the CDR3: TGTTCTACAGCGGCGGGGAATTCACCCCTCCACTTT. Protein product: CSTAAGNSPLHF.